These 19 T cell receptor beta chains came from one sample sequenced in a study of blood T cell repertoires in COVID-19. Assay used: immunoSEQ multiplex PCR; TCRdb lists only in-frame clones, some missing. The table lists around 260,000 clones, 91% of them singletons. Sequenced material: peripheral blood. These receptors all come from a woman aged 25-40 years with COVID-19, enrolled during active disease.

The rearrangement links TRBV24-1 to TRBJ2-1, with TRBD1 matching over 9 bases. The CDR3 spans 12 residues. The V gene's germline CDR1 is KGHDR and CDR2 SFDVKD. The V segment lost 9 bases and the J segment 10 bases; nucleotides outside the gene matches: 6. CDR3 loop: CATGTGIGEQFF. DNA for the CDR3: TGTGCCACCGGGACAGGGATTGGAGAGCAGTTCTTC.

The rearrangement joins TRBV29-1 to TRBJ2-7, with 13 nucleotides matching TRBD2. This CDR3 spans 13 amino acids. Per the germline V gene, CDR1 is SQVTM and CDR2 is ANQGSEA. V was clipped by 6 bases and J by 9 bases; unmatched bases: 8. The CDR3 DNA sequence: TGCAGCGTGCGGACTAGCGGGAGAGGGGGGCAGTACTTC. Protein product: CSVRTSGRGGQYF.

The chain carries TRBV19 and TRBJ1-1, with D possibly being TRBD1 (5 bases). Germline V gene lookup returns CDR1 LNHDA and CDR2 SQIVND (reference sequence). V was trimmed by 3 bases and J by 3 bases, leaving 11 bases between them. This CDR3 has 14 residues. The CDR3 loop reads CASSMGQGDTEAFF. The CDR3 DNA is TGTGCCAGTAGTATGGGCCAGGGTGACACTGAAGCTTTCTTT.

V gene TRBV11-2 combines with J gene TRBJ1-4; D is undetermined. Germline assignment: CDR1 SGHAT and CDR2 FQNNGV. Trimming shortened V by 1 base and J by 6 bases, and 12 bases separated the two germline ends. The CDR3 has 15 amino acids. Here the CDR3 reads CASSLVGRVDEKLFF. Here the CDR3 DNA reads TGTGCCAGCAGCTTAGTGGGGAGGGTGGATGAAAAACTGTTTTTT. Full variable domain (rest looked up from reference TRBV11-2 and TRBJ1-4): EAGVAQSPRYKIIEKRQSVAFWCNPISGHATLYWYQQILGQGPKLLIQFQNNGVVDDSQLPKDRFSAERLKGVDSTLKIQPAKLEDSAVYLCASSLVGRVDEKLFFGSGTQLSVL.

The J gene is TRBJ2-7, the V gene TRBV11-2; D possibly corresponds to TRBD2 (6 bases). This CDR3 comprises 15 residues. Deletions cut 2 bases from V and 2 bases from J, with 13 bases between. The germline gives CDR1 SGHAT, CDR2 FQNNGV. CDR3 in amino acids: CASSLSPSEAYEQYF. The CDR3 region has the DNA TGTGCCAGCAGCTTATCCCCTAGCGAAGCCTACGAGCAGTACTTC.

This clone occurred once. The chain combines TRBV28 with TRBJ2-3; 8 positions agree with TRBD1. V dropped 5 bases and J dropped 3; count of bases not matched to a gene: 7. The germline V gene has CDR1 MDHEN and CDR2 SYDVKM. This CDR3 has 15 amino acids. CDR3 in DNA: TGTGCCAGCAGTCTCCCAGGGGGCGGGACAGATACGCAGTATTTT. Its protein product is CASSLPGGGTDTQYF.

Here the CDR3 reads CASSLWTAHGYTF. CDR3 in DNA: TGTGCCAGCAGTTTATGGACAGCCCATGGCTACACCTTC. This chain connects TRBV28 to TRBJ1-2; D is perhaps TRBD1 (5 bases). The CDR3 runs 13 residues. Germline assignment: CDR1 MDHEN and CDR2 SYDVKM. Trimming left V 0 bases short and J 6 bases short, with 8 bases between.

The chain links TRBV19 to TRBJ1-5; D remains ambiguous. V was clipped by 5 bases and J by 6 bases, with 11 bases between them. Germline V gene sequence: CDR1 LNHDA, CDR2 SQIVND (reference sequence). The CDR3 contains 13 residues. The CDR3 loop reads CASSRVLSQPQHF. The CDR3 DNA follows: TGTGCCAGTAGTCGGGTGTTGTCTCAGCCCCAGCATTTT.

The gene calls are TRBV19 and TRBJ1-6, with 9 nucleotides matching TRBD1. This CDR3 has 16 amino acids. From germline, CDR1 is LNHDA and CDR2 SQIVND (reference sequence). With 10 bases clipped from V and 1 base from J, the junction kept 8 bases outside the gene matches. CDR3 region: CATKDRGPSYNSPLHF. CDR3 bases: TGTGCCACCAAGGACAGGGGTCCGTCCTATAATTCACCCCTCCACTTT.

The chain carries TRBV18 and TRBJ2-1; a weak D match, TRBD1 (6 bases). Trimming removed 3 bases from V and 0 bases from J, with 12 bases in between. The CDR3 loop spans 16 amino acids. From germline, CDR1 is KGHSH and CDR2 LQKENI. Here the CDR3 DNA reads TGTGCCAGCTCACCCCCACAGGGAAGCTCCTACAATGAGCAGTTCTTC. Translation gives CASSPPQGSSYNEQFF.

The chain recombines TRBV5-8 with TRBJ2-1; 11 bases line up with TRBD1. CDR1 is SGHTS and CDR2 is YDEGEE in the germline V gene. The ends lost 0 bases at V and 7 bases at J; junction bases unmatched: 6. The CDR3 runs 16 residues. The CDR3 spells CASSLDRGTGGNEQFF. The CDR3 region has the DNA TGTGCCAGCAGCTTGGACCGCGGGACAGGGGGAAATGAGCAGTTCTTC.

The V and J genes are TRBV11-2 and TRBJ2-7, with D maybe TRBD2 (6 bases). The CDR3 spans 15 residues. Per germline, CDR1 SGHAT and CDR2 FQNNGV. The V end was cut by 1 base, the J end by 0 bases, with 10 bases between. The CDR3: CASSLGISGSYEQYF. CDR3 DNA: TGTGCCAGCAGCTTAGGGATTAGCGGCTCCTACGAGCAGTACTTC. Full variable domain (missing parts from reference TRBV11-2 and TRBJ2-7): EAGVAQSPRYKIIEKRQSVAFWCNPISGHATLYWYQQILGQGPKLLIQFQNNGVVDDSQLPKDRFSAERLKGVDSTLKIQPAKLEDSAVYLCASSLGISGSYEQYFGPGTRLTVT.

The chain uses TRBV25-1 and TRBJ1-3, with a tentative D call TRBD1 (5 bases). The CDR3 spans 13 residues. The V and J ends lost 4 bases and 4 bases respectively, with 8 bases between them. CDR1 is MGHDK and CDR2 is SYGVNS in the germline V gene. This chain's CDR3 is CASSGQGGNTIYF. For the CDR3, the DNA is TGTGCCAGCAGTGGTCAGGGCGGAAACACCATATATTTT.

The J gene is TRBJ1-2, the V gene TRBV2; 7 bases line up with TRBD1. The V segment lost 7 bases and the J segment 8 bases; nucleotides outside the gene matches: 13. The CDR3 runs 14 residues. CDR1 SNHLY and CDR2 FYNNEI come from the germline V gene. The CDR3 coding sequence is TGTGCCAGCACTCCAGGGGGGACCCTTAGCGGCTACACCTTC. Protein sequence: CASTPGGTLSGYTF.

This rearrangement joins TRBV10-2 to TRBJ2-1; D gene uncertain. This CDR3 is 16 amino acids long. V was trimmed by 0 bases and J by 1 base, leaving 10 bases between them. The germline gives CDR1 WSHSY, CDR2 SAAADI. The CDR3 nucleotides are TGCGCCAGCAGTGAGTCCGACCCGAGGTCCTACAATGAGCAGTTCTTC. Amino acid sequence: CASSESDPRSYNEQFF.

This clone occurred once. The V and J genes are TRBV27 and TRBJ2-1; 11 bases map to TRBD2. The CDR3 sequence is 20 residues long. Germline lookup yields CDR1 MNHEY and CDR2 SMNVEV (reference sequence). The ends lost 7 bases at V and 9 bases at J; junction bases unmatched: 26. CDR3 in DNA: TGTGCCAGCACCTCCTCCCCTAATAGCGGGAGGGCCCGTTCATATGGTGAGCAGTTCTTC. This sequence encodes CASTSSPNSGRARSYGEQFF.

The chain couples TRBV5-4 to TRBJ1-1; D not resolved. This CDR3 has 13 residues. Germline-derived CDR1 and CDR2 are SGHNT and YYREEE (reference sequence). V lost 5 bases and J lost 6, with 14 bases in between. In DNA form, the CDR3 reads TGTGCCAGCAGGCGAGACATGAGCCCTGAAGCTTTCTTT. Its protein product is CASRRDMSPEAFF.

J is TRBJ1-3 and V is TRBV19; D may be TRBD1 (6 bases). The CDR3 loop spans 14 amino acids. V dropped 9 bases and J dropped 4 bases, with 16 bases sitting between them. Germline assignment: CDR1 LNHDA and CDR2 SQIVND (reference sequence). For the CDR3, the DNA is TGTGCCAGCACCCCTGACAGGTCCGGAAACACCATATATTTT. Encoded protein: CASTPDRSGNTIYF.

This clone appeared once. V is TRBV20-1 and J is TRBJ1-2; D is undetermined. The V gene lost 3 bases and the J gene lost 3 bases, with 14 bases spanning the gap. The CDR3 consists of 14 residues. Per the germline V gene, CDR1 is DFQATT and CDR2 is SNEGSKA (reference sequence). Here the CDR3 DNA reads TGCAGTGCTAGTGGGAGAGAGGAGTACTATGGCTACACCTTC. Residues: CSASGREEYYGYTF.